The T cell receptor beta chain described here comes from a study of OX40 agonist ivuxolimab in advanced cancers. Clones were sequenced by immunoSEQ multiplex PCR, and TCRdb holds only the in-frame ones, with some missing. The sample lists approximately 76,000 clones; approximately 86% were seen once. V was clipped by 7 bases and J by 0 bases, with 10 bases between them. Per germline, CDR1 MNHEY and CDR2 SVGAGI. The CDR3 runs to 14 residues. The origin of this receptor is an adult with an advanced solid tumor such as melanoma, head and neck, liver or kidney cancer. The sample consisted of CD4+ or CD8+ T cells sorted from blood, taken in a trial of the OX40 agonist ivuxolimab. The chain has TRBV6-5 and TRBJ1-3; D might be TRBD1 (5 bases). The DNA for the CDR3 is TGTGCCAGCACCCAGGGCCTCTCTGGAAACACCATATATTTT. Encoded protein: CASTQGLSGNTIYF.